The 21 T cell receptor beta chains below were found in one sample sequenced in a study of CD8 T cells in Susac syndrome. Random-hexamer reverse transcription was applied to about 0.45 to 1 ug RNA. TCRdb reanalysed the immunoSEQ multiplex PCR reads using MiXCR and keeps one entry per CDR3 protein. The sample lists over 100,000 distinct CDR3 sequences; 90% to 96% were seen once. Sequenced input: CD4+ T cells from PBMCs. The receptors come from a human donor in good health.

V and J are TRBV19 and TRBJ2-7; D is perhaps TRBD1 (5 bases). The CDR3 runs 14 residues. Trimming took 3 bases from V and 5 from J, leaving 14 bases between them. Germline V gives CDR1 LNHDA, CDR2 SQIVND (reference sequence). The CDR3 protein is CASSMKRTSHEQYF. In nucleotides, the CDR3 is TGTGCCAGTAGTATGAAAAGGACATCTCACGAGCAGTACTTC.

The V and J genes are TRBV19 and TRBJ2-4; no reliable D call. V was pared by 3 bases and J by 1 base, with 7 bases between. CDR3 size: 14 residues. Germline V CDR1 and CDR2: LNHDA, SQIVND (reference sequence). The CDR3 DNA follows: TGTGCCAGTAGTATGAGCGCGGCCAAAAACATTCAGTACTTC. It specifies CASSMSAAKNIQYF.

This chain connects TRBV14 to TRBJ2-2; TRBD2 agrees at 8 bases. The CDR3 has 16 amino acids. The germline CDR1 and CDR2 sequences are SGHDN and FVKESK. Trimming cost V 2 bases and J 3 bases; bases outside gene matches: 5. CDR3 in amino acids: CASSQRAGVHTGELFF. CDR3 nucleotide sequence: TGTGCCAGCAGCCAACGAGCGGGAGTACACACCGGGGAGCTGTTTTTT.

This clonotype was counted between two and nine times. The rearrangement joins TRBV28 to TRBJ2-3; unclear D gene. With 4 bases removed from V and 5 bases from J, the gap between germline ends came to 7 bases. The germline gives CDR1 MDHEN, CDR2 SYDVKM. The CDR3 is 12 amino acids. CDR3 DNA sequence: TGTGCCAGCAGTTCCCCTCGAGATACGCAGTATTTT. As protein: CASSSPRDTQYF.

The CDR3 region has the DNA TGTGCCAGCAGCCAAGGAGCAGGGGGCTGGGATGAGCAGTTCTTC. It codes for CASSQGAGGWDEQFF. The genes are TRBV3-1 and TRBJ2-1, with 8 bases that match TRBD1. CDR1 and CDR2 from the germline V gene are LGHDT and YNNKEL (reference sequence). The junction had 7 bases not matched to a gene; V was cut back by 1 base and J by 8 bases. The CDR3 runs 15 residues.

The gene calls are TRBV6-5 and TRBJ2-5; D perhaps matches TRBD2 (5 bases). In germline, CDR1 is MNHEY, CDR2 SVGAGI. V was shortened by 2 bases and J by 1 base, with 11 bases between the two germline ends. The CDR3 loop spans 15 amino acids. The CDR3: CASSYASAGQETQYF. The CDR3 nucleotides are TGTGCCAGCAGTTACGCGTCGGCGGGCCAAGAGACCCAGTACTTC.

CDR3: CASSQYTYEQYF. CDR3 in DNA: TGTGCCAGCAGCCAATACACCTACGAGCAGTACTTC. The chain combines TRBV14 with TRBJ2-7; no definite D call. Germline V gene sequence: CDR1 SGHDN, CDR2 FVKESK. This CDR3 region has 12 residues. Trimming pared 2 bases from V and 2 bases from J, leaving 4 bases between.

The chain joins TRBV3-1 to TRBJ1-6; TRBD1 might be the D (6 bases). Germline V gene sequence: CDR1 LGHDT, CDR2 YNNKEL (reference sequence). V lost 3 bases and J lost 10, with 10 bases in between. The CDR3 length is 13 residues. The CDR3 nucleotides are TGTGCCAGCAGCCACAAGGGGGACTCACCCCTCCACTTT. Encoded protein: CASSHKGDSPLHF.

This sequence joins TRBV7-9 and TRBJ2-1, with D possibly being TRBD2 (6 bases). The V gene's germline CDR1 is SEHNR and CDR2 FQNEAQ (reference sequence). The V and J ends lost 1 base and 4 bases respectively, with 11 bases between them. The CDR3 extends over 15 amino acids. CDR3 region: CASSLVRGGYNEQFF. In nucleotides, the CDR3 is TGTGCCAGCAGCTTAGTCCGTGGAGGGTACAATGAGCAGTTCTTC.

The rearrangement uses TRBV29-1 and TRBJ2-7; 7 nucleotides line up with TRBD1. The germline gives CDR1 SQVTM, CDR2 ANQGSEA. There are 12 residues in the CDR3. The ends lost 4 bases at V and 6 bases at J; junction bases unmatched: 6. The DNA of the CDR3 is TGCAGCGTTGTCAAGGGGGCCGCCGAGCAGTACTTC. It codes for CSVVKGAAEQYF.

This chain joins TRBV23-1 and TRBJ1-2; the match to TRBD1 covers 8 bases. TRBV23-1 falls under the ORF class, with uncertain function. This CDR3 region has 15 residues. J lost 6 bases, V lost 2 bases, and 8 bases had no gene match. Here the CDR3 DNA reads TGCGCCAGCAGTCAAAGGACAGGGTACCATCATGGCTACACCTTC. Amino acid sequence: CASSQRTGYHHGYTF.

In DNA form, the CDR3 reads TGCGCCAGCAGCCATGATGCAGGTTTCCAAGAGACCCAGTACTTC. It specifies CASSHDAGFQETQYF. The J gene is TRBJ2-5, the V gene TRBV4-3; D gene unclear. Trimming removed 3 bases at V and 1 base at J, with 12 bases between. The CDR3 spans 15 residues. CDR1 LGHNA and CDR2 YSLEER come from the germline V gene.

This clonotype was picked up one time. The chain combines TRBV6-1 with TRBJ1-6, with D perhaps matching TRBD1 (6 bases). Germline V gene sequence: CDR1 MNHNS, CDR2 SASEGT. This CDR3 spans 17 amino acids. The germline V and J ends were trimmed by 2 bases and 1 base, with 12 bases remaining between them. This CDR3 reads CASSERKGGSYNSPLHF. The CDR3 nucleotides are TGTGCCAGCAGTGAACGTAAGGGGGGTTCCTATAATTCACCCCTCCACTTT.

The J gene is TRBJ1-4, the V gene TRBV2; the D is unclear. Trimming removed 2 bases at V and 5 bases at J, with 6 bases between. The germline V gene has CDR1 SNHLY and CDR2 FYNNEI. The length of the CDR3 is 13 residues. The CDR3, as DNA: TGTGCCAGCAGTGAACAGGAAAATGAAAAACTGTTTTTT. It translates to CASSEQENEKLFF.

The chain carries TRBV7-9 and TRBJ1-1; D not resolved. Germline V gene data show CDR1 as SEHNR and CDR2 as FQNEAQ (reference sequence). Trimming removed 1 base at V and 1 base at J, with 7 bases between. The CDR3 contains 14 residues. The CDR3 here is CASSLVAGNTEAFF. DNA for the CDR3: TGTGCCAGCAGCTTAGTGGCAGGGAACACTGAAGCTTTCTTT.

The chain carries TRBV20-1 and TRBJ2-3; 9 bases are a match to TRBD2. The ends lost 2 bases at V and 1 base at J; junction bases unmatched: 7. The CDR3 totals 16 residues. CDR1 is DFQATT and CDR2 is SNEGSKA in the germline V gene (reference sequence). The CDR3 DNA reads TGCAGTGCTAGATTGGGACTAGCAATCGGCACAGATACGCAGTATTTT. Translation gives CSARLGLAIGTDTQYF.

V and J are TRBV6-5 and TRBJ2-2; D gene ambiguous. V lost 6 bases, J lost 3 bases, and 11 bases lay in between. This CDR3 is 14 amino acids long. The germline V gene encodes CDR1 MNHEY and CDR2 SVGAGI. DNA of the CDR3: TGTGCCAGCAGCCCCCGGCGACACACCGGGGAGCTGTTTTTT. Amino acid sequence: CASSPRRHTGELFF.

V usage is TRBV5-1 and J usage is TRBJ1-2; 8 bases are a match to TRBD1. CDR1 SGHRS and CDR2 YFSETQ come from the germline V gene. This CDR3 region has 14 residues. With 4 bases clipped from V and 6 bases from J, the junction kept 8 bases outside the gene matches. CDR3 sequence reads: CASSPGQGRHGYTF. The CDR3 nucleotides are TGCGCCAGCAGCCCCGGACAGGGTAGGCATGGCTACACCTTC.

The chain is built from TRBV3-1 and TRBJ1-5; D call uncertain. V was pared by 5 bases and J by 3 bases, with 5 bases between. The CDR3 runs 12 residues. Per germline, CDR1 LGHDT and CDR2 YNNKEL (reference sequence). In DNA, the CDR3 is TGTGCCAGCAGCTACATCAATCAGCCCCAGCATTTT. The encoded protein is CASSYINQPQHF.

This chain links TRBV19 with TRBJ2-7; 10 positions agree with TRBD2. Germline V lookup: CDR1 LNHDA, CDR2 SQIVND (reference sequence). The CDR3 is 15 amino acids. With 3 bases clipped from V and 2 bases from J, the junction kept 4 bases outside the gene matches. This CDR3 reads CASSIGAGGPYEQYF. CDR3 nucleotide sequence: TGTGCCAGTAGTATTGGAGCGGGAGGGCCCTACGAGCAGTACTTC.

The V and J genes are TRBV5-1 and TRBJ1-1; D perhaps matches TRBD1 (5 bases). CDR1 SGHRS and CDR2 YFSETQ come from the germline V gene. Trimming left V 0 bases short and J 0 bases short, with 12 bases between. CDR3 length equals 16 residues. The CDR3 sequence: CASSLARDLMNTEAFF. The CDR3 nucleotides are TGCGCCAGCAGCTTGGCTCGGGACCTCATGAACACTGAAGCTTTCTTT.